This T cell receptor beta chain came from a study of cytomegalovirus exposure and HLA in healthy donors. The primer mix had 60 Vbeta and 13 Jbeta primers. As processed by the authors: An analysis performed later counted 73 million or so unique TCR beta chains (around 10 million of them shared). Measured with immunoSEQ multiplex PCR; TCRdb has only the in-frame clones, and not every one. V, J and clone size are taken as reported in that table, and D and trimming were inferred from the DNA itself. Of about 130,000 clones in the sample, around 10% are singletons; the top ten hold under 2%. Germline CDR1 is DFQATT and CDR2 is SNEGSKA (reference sequence). The CDR3 is 10 residues long. V lost 0 bases to trimming and J lost 11 bases, with 6 bases between them. Concerning this clone: Its target is not known.

Findings and caveats of the study: A later analysis showed that HLA-associated TCR beta chains had undergone more clonal expansion than equally common others. Follow-up analysis seemed to connect common viral pathogens with several of the most significant clusters identified.

The receptor was derived from a man between 45 and 60 years old in good health and CMV-seronegative. The chain combines TRBV20-1 with TRBJ2-3; D is unresolved. The sequenced material came from PBMCs. The CDR3 sequence: CSARDTRQYF. CDR3 nucleotide sequence: TGCAGTGCTAGAGATACGCGGCAGTATTTT.